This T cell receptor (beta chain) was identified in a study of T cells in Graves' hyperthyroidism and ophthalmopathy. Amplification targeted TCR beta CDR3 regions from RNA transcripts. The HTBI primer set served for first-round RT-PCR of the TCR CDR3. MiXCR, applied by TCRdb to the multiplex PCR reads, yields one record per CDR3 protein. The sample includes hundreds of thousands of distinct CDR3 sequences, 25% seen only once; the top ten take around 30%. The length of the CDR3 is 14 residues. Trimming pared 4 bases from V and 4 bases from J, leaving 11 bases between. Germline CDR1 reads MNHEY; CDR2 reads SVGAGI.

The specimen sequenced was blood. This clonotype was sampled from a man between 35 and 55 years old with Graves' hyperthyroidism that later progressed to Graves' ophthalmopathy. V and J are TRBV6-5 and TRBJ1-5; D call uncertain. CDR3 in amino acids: CASSSGILNQPQHF. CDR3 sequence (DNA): TGTGCCAGCAGTTCCGGGATCCTGAATCAGCCCCAGCATTTT.